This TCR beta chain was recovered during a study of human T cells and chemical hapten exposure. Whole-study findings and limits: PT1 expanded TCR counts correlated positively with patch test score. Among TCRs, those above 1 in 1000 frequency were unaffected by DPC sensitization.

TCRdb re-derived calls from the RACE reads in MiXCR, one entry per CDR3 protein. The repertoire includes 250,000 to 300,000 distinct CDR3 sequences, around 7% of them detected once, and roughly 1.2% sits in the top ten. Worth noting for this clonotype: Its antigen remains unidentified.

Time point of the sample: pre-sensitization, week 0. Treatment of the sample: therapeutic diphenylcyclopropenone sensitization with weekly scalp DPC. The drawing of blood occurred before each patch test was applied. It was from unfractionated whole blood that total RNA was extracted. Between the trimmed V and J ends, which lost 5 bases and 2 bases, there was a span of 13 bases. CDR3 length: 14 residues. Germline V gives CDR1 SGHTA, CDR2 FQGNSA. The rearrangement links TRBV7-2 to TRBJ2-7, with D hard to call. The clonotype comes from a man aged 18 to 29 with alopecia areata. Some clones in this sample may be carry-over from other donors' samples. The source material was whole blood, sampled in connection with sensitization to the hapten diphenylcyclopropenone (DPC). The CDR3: CASSPRPGTYEQYV. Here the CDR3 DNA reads TGTGCCAGCAGCCCACGCCCAGGAACCTACGAGCAGTACGTC.